What follows is one T cell receptor beta chain and its context. Its antigen is currently unknown. Germline V CDR1 and CDR2: SGHTA, FQGNSA. Trimming took 5 bases from V and 0 from J; bases not matched to a gene: 10. The CDR3 runs 16 residues. Once RNA had been extracted, it was reverse transcribed into cDNA to act as the sequencing template. Clones were sequenced by immunoSEQ multiplex PCR, and TCRdb holds only the in-frame ones, with some missing. Of under 40,000 clones in the sample, more than 50% were seen once. This sample is part of a study of CD8+ T cells in alopecia areata. Study-level results: Especially in alopecia totalis/universalis, lesional scalp showed greater clonality than normal scalp did. Against the mouse data, patients shared TCRs less clearly, possibly for HLA reasons.

CD4+ cells obtained from four to six patients were subjected to sorting into CD25+CD127- cells. The origin of this receptor is a human donor with alopecia areata. Source material: CD4+ Tregs sorted from blood. The chain recombines TRBV7-2 with TRBJ2-7, with 7 bases identical to TRBD1. CDR3 nucleotides: TGTGCCAGCAGCCCCCCTGAGGGACAGATCTCCTACGAGCAGTACTTC. Protein: CASSPPEGQISYEQYF. Looking up the rest from reference TRBV7-2 and TRBJ2-7 gives the full variable domain: GAGVSQSPSNKVTEKGKDVELRCDPISGHTALYWYRQSLGQGLEFLIYFQGNSAPDKSGLPSDRFSAERTGGSVSTLTIQRTQQEDSAVYLCASSPPEGQISYEQYFGPGTRLTVT.